This section outlines one TCR beta chain sequence together with its context. Its antigen is still unknown. No much larger clone exists at a distance of one base, and base qualities are not known. Set within a cohort of healthcare workers in London, UK, this nested case-control study involved weekly PCR testing of nasopharyngeal swabs along with blood sampling. Between 23 and 31 March 2020, the week of the UK lockdown, healthcare workers were enrolled and then followed up weekly for as long as 16 weeks. The library was obtained by 5' RACE. TCRdb shows the sequencer as NextSeq 500. In the TCR library protocol, unique molecular identifiers were attached to individual cDNA molecules to correct for PCR bias and sequencing error. TCR alpha and beta chains were both sequenced, and the abundances of alpha and beta sequences in each sample were closely correlated with each other. From the authors' description of their analysis: Decombinator V4 was used to perform V gene, J gene and CDR3 annotation of TCR sequences. Expanded TCRs were defined as changing significantly between any two time points under a Poisson model with p below 0.0001. TCR abundances were normalised to the total number of TCRs sequenced per sample and were expressed as counts per million. TRAV1-2 paired with TRAJ12, TRAJ20 or TRAJ33 defined MAIT TCRs, while TRAV10 paired with TRAJ18 defined iNKT TCRs. A search of VDJdb, accessed on 1 November 2021, was run for TCRs annotated to CMV, EBV and SARS-CoV-2, with TCRs annotated for multiple antigens excluded. Starting from the raw public reads, TCRdb applied fastp trimming at Q25, assembled clones with MiXCR and retained in-frame beta chains. All rows with the same CDR3 protein become a single entry with the most common DNA and genes. The V and J calls here are based on TCRdb, not the publication. In this sample the table shows nearly 110,000 distinct CDR3 sequences, over 8.5% of which occur a single time. Roughly 7.5% of the sample is taken by the ten largest.

This entry is derived from a study of early T cells in non-severe SARS-CoV-2 infection (dated by TCRdb to about 2021). About the study as a whole: Bulk RNA from unsorted whole blood was used for TCR sequencing, so alpha and beta chains could not be paired.

Beyond this particular receptor, the publication reports: VDJdb matching was skewed toward anti-spike CD8 responses and likely underestimated virus-specific expansions by missing private and CD4 specificities.

From its cysteine to its phenylalanine, the CDR3 spans 14 amino acids. CDR3 DNA only is kept here, 42 bases in frame from base 1. Germline trimming: 3 bases from V, 3 bases from J; junction bases outside gene matches: 3. Reading the germline V gene gives CDR1 SGDLS and CDR2 YYNGEE. This sequence uses TRBV9 and TRBJ2-1, with 7 middle bases fitting TRBD1. The specimen sequenced was whole blood. The TCR sequence derives from an adult who was a healthcare worker with PCR-confirmed SARS-CoV-2 infection or an uninfected control (not recorded which). The CDR3 loop reads CASSAGTVYNEQFF. The nucleotide sequence reads as follows: TGTGCCAGCAGCGCAGGGACAGTCTACAATGAGCAGTTCTTC.